These 13 T cell receptor beta chains were sequenced from one sample in a study of CD8 T cells in Susac syndrome. Random hexamers primed reverse transcription of about 0.5 to 1 ug RNA. MiXCR was run by TCRdb on the immunoSEQ multiplex PCR reads, yielding one entry per CDR3 protein. The sample shows hundreds of thousands of distinct CDR3 sequences, 93% of them seen only once. Sequencing input: CD4+ T cells from PBMCs. The receptors were gathered from a human donor with multiple sclerosis.

V usage is TRBV9 and J usage is TRBJ2-1; TRBD2 might be the D (6 bases). V dropped 0 bases and J dropped 7 bases, with 14 bases sitting between them. CDR1 and CDR2 (germline): SGDLS, YYNGEE. The CDR3 extends over 15 amino acids. The CDR3 DNA reads TGTGCCAGCAGCGTAGCTGAGGGAGGAGGGAATGAGCAGTTCTTC. As protein: CASSVAEGGGNEQFF.

The rearrangement joins TRBV4-1 to TRBJ2-3, with 8 positions matching TRBD2. The trim removed 4 bases at V and 6 bases at J, leaving 18 bases unmatched. CDR1 MGHRA and CDR2 YSYEKL come from the germline V gene. The CDR3 is 18 residues long. The CDR3 DNA reads as TGCGCCAGCAGCCTCCCCTTTGAGCGGGGGCCCATTTTTGATACGCAGTATTTT. Protein: CASSLPFERGPIFDTQYF.

V is TRBV24-1 and J is TRBJ2-7; no clear D gene. V shed 3 bases and J shed 1 base, with 3 bases lying between them. The germline CDR1 and CDR2 sequences are KGHDR and SFDVKD. CDR3 length equals 12 residues. The CDR3 sequence: CATSDPSYEQYF. The CDR3 nucleotides are TGTGCCACCAGTGATCCGTCCTACGAGCAGTACTTC.

The genes are TRBV27 and TRBJ2-5; 10 bases are shared with TRBD2. This CDR3 has 15 amino acids. The germline CDR1 and CDR2 sequences are MNHEY and SMNVEV (reference sequence). V lost 5 bases and J lost 4; bases outside the gene matches: 7. CDR3 amino acids: CASSQVAGGAETQYF. CDR3 bases: TGTGCCAGCAGTCAAGTAGCGGGAGGAGCAGAGACCCAGTACTTC.

CDR3: CASRNVAAYEQYF. CDR3 sequence (DNA): TGTGCCAGTAGGAACGTTGCGGCCTACGAGCAGTACTTC. The rearrangement joins TRBV19 to TRBJ2-7; D gene uncertain. V dropped 6 bases and J dropped 2 bases, with 11 bases sitting between them. The germline V gene has CDR1 LNHDA and CDR2 SQIVND (reference sequence). The CDR3 sequence is 13 residues long.

The chain joins TRBV12-3 or TRBV12-4 to TRBJ1-5; TRBD1 matches 8 bases. V lost 3 bases to trimming and J lost 6 bases; unmatched junction nucleotides: 4. There are 14 residues in the CDR3. This chain's CDR3 is CASSFRQGAQPQHF. The DNA of the CDR3 is TGTGCCAGCAGTTTTAGGCAGGGGGCTCAGCCCCAGCATTTT.

This chain connects TRBV5-4 to TRBJ1-4, with 8 bases matching TRBD1. The CDR3 loop spans 15 amino acids. With 0 bases clipped from V and 8 bases from J, the junction kept 6 bases outside the gene matches. Per the germline V gene, CDR1 is SGHNT and CDR2 is YYREEE (reference sequence). The CDR3 protein is CASSLDSQGEEKLFF. CDR3 bases: TGTGCCAGCAGCTTGGACTCACAGGGGGAGGAAAAACTGTTTTTT.

This chain joins TRBV20-1 and TRBJ2-7, with D perhaps matching TRBD2 (7 bases). Germline assignment: CDR1 DFQATT and CDR2 SNEGSKA (reference sequence). This CDR3 comprises 16 residues. The V and J ends lost 0 bases and 4 bases respectively, with 19 bases between them. This chain's CDR3 is CSARDPGGLGAYEQYF. For the CDR3, the DNA is TGCAGTGCTAGAGATCCCGGGGGGCTCGGAGCGTACGAGCAGTACTTC.

The rearrangement joins TRBV28 to TRBJ2-2; 9 positions agree with TRBD2. Germline V gene data show CDR1 as MDHEN and CDR2 as SYDVKM. V lost 0 bases to trimming and J lost 6 bases; unmatched junction nucleotides: 8. This CDR3 is 17 amino acids long. For the CDR3, the DNA is TGTGCCAGCAGTTTATGGGGACTAGCCCAGGGTCCCGGGGAGCTGTTTTTT. Amino acid sequence: CASSLWGLAQGPGELFF. The whole variable domain, remainder taken from reference TRBV28 and TRBJ2-2, is DVKVTQSSRYLVKRTGEKVFLECVQDMDHENMFWYRQDPGLGLRLIYFSYDVKMKEKGDIPEGYSVSREKKERFSLILESASTNQTSMYLCASSLWGLAQGPGELFFGEGSRLTVL.

V is TRBV3-1 and J is TRBJ2-6, with D possibly TRBD2 on 6 matching bases. CDR1 LGHDT and CDR2 YNNKEL come from the germline V gene (reference sequence). The CDR3 loop spans 18 amino acids. V was shortened by 1 base and J by 9 bases, with 22 bases between the two germline ends. CDR3 region: CASSQGGHGARRVNVLTF. The CDR3 bases are TGTGCCAGCAGCCAAGGCGGACACGGGGCGAGGAGGGTCAACGTCCTGACTTTC.

The J gene is TRBJ2-7, the V gene TRBV5-1; 7 nucleotides agree with TRBD1. This CDR3 is built from 15 residues. CDR1 SGHRS and CDR2 YFSETQ come from the germline V gene. After removal of 0 bases from V and 5 bases from J, the junction contained 8 bases not matched to a gene. The CDR3 region has the DNA TGCGCCAGCAGCTTGGAGGGACAGACCTTTGACGAGCAGTACTTC. This translates into CASSLEGQTFDEQYF. Full variable domain (missing parts from reference TRBV5-1 and TRBJ2-7): KAGVTQTPRYLIKTRGQQVTLSCSPISGHRSVSWYQQTPGQGLQFLFEYFSETQRNKGNFPGRFSGRQFSNSRSEMNVSTLELGDSALYLCASSLEGQTFDEQYFGPGTRLTVT.

This clonotype was counted only a few times. The chain is built from TRBV28 and TRBJ2-7, with 11 bases lining up with TRBD2. Germline V lookup: CDR1 MDHEN, CDR2 SYDVKM. This CDR3 contains 15 residues. V trimming: 2 bases; J trimming: 1 base; junction bases outside the gene matches: 1. The chain's CDR3 is CASSLGTSGSYEQYF. The CDR3 region has the DNA TGTGCCAGCAGTTTAGGGACTAGCGGTTCCTACGAGCAGTACTTC.

This chain joins TRBV4-2 and TRBJ2-7; 8 positions match TRBD2. Germline loops: CDR1 LGHNA, CDR2 YNFKEQ. Trimming at V came to 0 bases and at J to 7 bases, leaving 5 bases not matched to a gene. The CDR3 is 14 amino acids. As DNA, the CDR3 is TGTGCCAGCAGCCAAGATAGCGGGACGAGGGAGCAGTACTTC. Its translation: CASSQDSGTREQYF.